The 27 T cell receptor beta chains below come from one sample, sequenced in a study of blood T cells in healthy people across ages. With a J-beta primer mix and a sample-barcoded 5' primer, a second PCR ran roughly 6 to 12 cycles. From the 5' RACE reads, TCRdb called clonotypes with MiXCR, one entry per CDR3 protein. Altogether about 1.8 million distinct CDR3 sequences are present, around half being singletons, with the ten largest covering over 2%. Sequenced: blood. These receptor sequences come from a woman between 35 and 50 years old in good health.

The rearrangement links TRBV5-1 to TRBJ2-1; 8 nucleotides align to TRBD1. CDR3 length equals 14 residues. Germline V gene data show CDR1 as SGHRS and CDR2 as YFSETQ. Germline trimming cut 4 bases from V and 8 bases from J; bases unmatched to any gene: 8. The CDR3 region is CASSQGTGIDEQFF. The DNA for the CDR3 is TGCGCCAGCAGCCAGGGGACAGGTATCGATGAGCAGTTCTTC.

V usage is TRBV6-2 or TRBV6-3 and J usage is TRBJ2-1; 13 nucleotides agree with TRBD2. In germline, CDR1 is MNHEY, CDR2 SVGEGT. V gave up 6 bases and J gave up 5 bases; unmatched junction bases: 7. This CDR3 contains 16 residues. CDR3: CASSSLAGGSHNEQFF. In nucleotides, the CDR3 is TGTGCCAGCAGCTCACTAGCGGGGGGGTCCCACAATGAGCAGTTCTTC.

The chain recombines TRBV7-9 with TRBJ2-1; 9 bases are shared with TRBD1. The junction had 13 bases not matched to a gene; V was cut back by 5 bases and J by 8 bases. The CDR3 totals 16 residues. CDR1 and CDR2 (germline): SEHNR, FQNEAQ (reference sequence). CDR3 DNA sequence: TGTGCCAGCAGCCGGGACCCGGGACAGGGTCCGTATGAGCAGTTCTTC. This sequence encodes CASSRDPGQGPYEQFF. Together with reference TRBV7-9 and TRBJ2-1, the CDR3 gives the full variable domain: DTGVSQNPRHKITKRGQNVTFRCDPISEHNRLYWYRQTLGQGPEFLTYFQNEAQLEKSRLLSDRFSAERPKGSFSTLEIQRTEQGDSAMYLCASSRDPGQGPYEQFFGPGTRLTVL.

This clonotype was recorded a few times. The J gene is TRBJ2-1, the V gene TRBV29-1, with 12 bases fitting TRBD2. Germline trimming cut 4 bases from V and 13 bases from J; bases unmatched to any gene: 5. The length of the CDR3 is 12 residues. From germline, CDR1 is SQVTM and CDR2 ANQGSEA. CDR3 DNA sequence: TGCAGCGTTGGGACTAGCGGGGACCATCAGTTCTTC. Protein product: CSVGTSGDHQFF.

V and J are TRBV10-3 and TRBJ1-1, with D unresolved. The V gene lost 6 bases and the J gene lost 0 bases, with 23 bases spanning the gap. CDR1 and CDR2 (germline): ENHRY, SYGVKD. This CDR3 is built from 18 residues. CDR3 sequence reads: CAIRPPHLDGRMNTEAFF. CDR3 coding DNA: TGTGCCATCAGACCTCCCCACTTGGACGGACGAATGAACACTGAAGCTTTCTTT.

This chain links TRBV20-1 with TRBJ1-4, with a tentative D call TRBD1 (5 bases). The CDR3 is 14 amino acids. Germline CDR1 reads DFQATT; CDR2 reads SNEGSKA (reference sequence). V lost 0 bases, J lost 8 bases, and 13 bases lay in between. The CDR3 coding sequence is TGCAGTGCTAGAGATCCCGCCCGGGACGAAAAACTGTTTTTT. It is translated as CSARDPARDEKLFF.

As for this clonotype: A much larger clonotype is one base distant, so this may be a read error. The CDR3 DNA reads as TGTGCCAGCAGTGATCCTAGCGGGGGGGCAGCCTACAATGAGCAGTTCTTC. Translation gives CASSDPSGGAAYNEQFF. The chain is built from TRBV7-2 and TRBJ2-1, with 12 bases that match TRBD2. This CDR3 region has 17 residues. V lost 6 bases to trimming and J lost 2 bases; unmatched junction nucleotides: 8. Germline CDR1 is SGHTA and CDR2 is FQGNSA.

This chain links TRBV12-3 or TRBV12-4 with TRBJ2-6; 7 nucleotides match TRBD1. The CDR3 contains 15 residues. Trimming at V came to 8 bases and at J to 2 bases, leaving 6 bases not matched to a gene. CDR3 protein: CASLTGEAGANVLTF. The CDR3, as DNA: TGTGCCAGCCTCACAGGGGAAGCTGGGGCCAACGTCCTGACTTTC.

This chain joins TRBV7-6 and TRBJ2-1, with D tentatively TRBD2 (5 bases). CDR3 length: 12 amino acids. The germline V and J ends were trimmed by 5 bases and 12 bases, with 14 bases remaining between them. Looked up from germline, CDR1 is SGHVS and CDR2 is FNYEAQ. The CDR3 reads CASSPQSGVQFF. In DNA, the CDR3 is TGTGCCAGCAGCCCCCAGTCCGGGGTGCAGTTCTTC.

The rearrangement joins TRBV20-1 to TRBJ2-3; 10 positions match TRBD1. The trim removed 0 bases at V and 9 bases at J, leaving 15 bases unmatched. Germline CDR1 is DFQATT and CDR2 is SNEGSKA (reference sequence). The CDR3 sequence is 17 residues long. CDR3 coding DNA: TGCAGTGCTAGAGATCGACGGGGACAGGGGATATTTGGGACGCAGTATTTT. Encoded protein: CSARDRRGQGIFGTQYF.

The table lists this clonotype with a count of one. V usage is TRBV4-2 and J usage is TRBJ1-1, with 9 bases aligning to TRBD1. Germline V gives CDR1 LGHNA, CDR2 YNFKEQ. The CDR3 has 15 amino acids. Losses at the gene ends were 2 bases for V and 4 bases for J; bases not matched to a gene: 5. The CDR3 loop reads CASSQFDRGGTEAFF. The CDR3, as DNA: TGTGCCAGCAGCCAATTCGACAGGGGGGGCACTGAAGCTTTCTTT.

This rearrangement joins TRBV20-1 to TRBJ2-7; the match to TRBD1 covers 9 bases. This CDR3 region has 16 residues. The V gene end was trimmed by 1 base and the J gene end by 6 bases; junction bases not matched to a gene: 13. CDR1 is DFQATT and CDR2 is SNEGSKA in the germline V gene (reference sequence). CDR3 bases: TGCAGTGCTAGAGCGAACAGGGGGCGGGTTTCCCCCGAGCAGTACTTC. Amino acids: CSARANRGRVSPEQYF.

The sample holds a few counts of this clonotype. V usage is TRBV6-1 and J usage is TRBJ2-3, with D hard to call. Germline V gene lookup returns CDR1 MNHNS and CDR2 SASEGT. Trimming stripped 2 bases from V and 7 bases from J, with 4 bases between. The CDR3 loop spans 11 amino acids. CDR3 sequence reads: CASSEIYTQYF. The CDR3 DNA is TGTGCCAGCAGTGAAATATATACGCAGTATTTT.

The chain employs TRBV29-1 and TRBJ2-1; 10 nucleotides align to TRBD1. CDR3 length equals 12 residues. Germline loops: CDR1 SQVTM, CDR2 ANQGSEA. With V trimmed by 7 bases and J by 5 bases, 2 bases remained unmatched. For the CDR3, the DNA is TGCAGCGGCGGGACAGGGGACAATGAGCAGTTCTTC. This encodes CSGGTGDNEQFF.

This clonotype has ten or more counts. The junction differs from germline at one of its ends, possibly a read error. The chain uses TRBV9 and TRBJ2-7, with 10 nucleotides matching TRBD1. Germline CDR1 SGDLS, CDR2 YYNGEE. The CDR3 has 14 residues. The CDR3 bases are TGCGCCAGCAGCGTGGGACAGGGGCCCTACGAGCAGTACTTC. Protein sequence: CASSVGQGPYEQYF.

Turning to this clonotype: The junction shows a germline mismatch at one end, possibly a read error. This sequence joins TRBV20-1 and TRBJ2-5; 8 bases are a match to TRBD2. The J call could be wrong; TRBJ2-7 is a better fit for the DNA end. Germline V gene data show CDR1 as DFQATT and CDR2 as SNEGSKA (reference sequence). This CDR3 spans 14 amino acids. CDR3 DNA: TGCAGTGCGAGGGCGGGGGGCCTCTCCCACGAGCAGTACTTC. It specifies CSARAGGLSHEQYF.

This clonotype turned up a few times. This chain links TRBV19 with TRBJ2-3; D is perhaps TRBD2 (6 bases). V lost 7 bases and J lost 0, with 14 bases in between. In germline, CDR1 is LNHDA, CDR2 SQIVND (reference sequence). The CDR3 contains 15 residues. The CDR3: CASNPGTPSTDTQYF. In nucleotides, the CDR3 is TGTGCCAGTAACCCGGGGACTCCGAGCACAGATACGCAGTATTTT.

This chain uses TRBV10-3 with TRBJ2-1; TRBD2 matches at 7 bases. Per the germline V gene, CDR1 is ENHRY and CDR2 is SYGVKD. V was clipped by 6 bases and J by 7 bases; unmatched bases: 12. CDR3 length: 15 amino acids. CDR3 loop: CAISSAGPQANEQFF. The CDR3 nucleotides read TGTGCCATCAGCTCAGCGGGGCCCCAGGCGAATGAGCAGTTCTTC.

About this clonotype itself: The junction differs from germline at one of its ends, possibly a read error. CDR3 sequence: CASSDSPGSEQYF. DNA for the CDR3: TGTGCCAGCAGTGACTCGCCGGGGAGCGAGCAGTACTTC. This chain connects TRBV6-5 to TRBJ2-5, with D possibly being TRBD2 (5 bases). The J call is doubtful: the DNA matches TRBJ2-7 better. This CDR3 region has 13 residues. In germline, CDR1 is MNHEY, CDR2 SVGAGI.

This clonotype occurred once. The chain uses TRBV7-6 and TRBJ1-2, with no clear D. Germline V lookup: CDR1 SGHVS, CDR2 FNYEAQ. The V gene lost 5 bases and the J gene lost 6 bases, with 13 bases spanning the gap. CDR3 size: 13 residues. This CDR3 is CASSPSGEDGYTF. The CDR3 region has the DNA TGTGCCAGCAGCCCATCGGGAGAAGATGGCTACACCTTC.

The chain has TRBV6-5 and TRBJ2-5; 10 bases are shared with TRBD2. This CDR3 comprises 15 residues. V gave up 5 bases and J gave up 6 bases; unmatched junction bases: 9. Germline V lookup: CDR1 MNHEY, CDR2 SVGAGI. CDR3 protein: CASSTEAGGPKTQYF. As DNA, the CDR3 is TGTGCCAGCAGTACGGAAGCGGGGGGGCCGAAGACCCAGTACTTC.

V and J are TRBV21-1 and TRBJ2-4; the D call in the table, TRBD1, was not verified against the DNA. The J call is in doubt because the DNA end fits TRBJ2-7 better. TRBV21-1 is a listed pseudogene. The CDR3 runs 15 residues. Here the CDR3 reads CASSKGGQGLCEQYF. The CDR3 DNA reads as TGTGCCAGCAGCAAAGGGGGACAGGGCCTATGCGAGCAGTACTTC.

The chain links TRBV4-2 to TRBJ1-4; TRBD1 matches 11 bases. V lost 3 bases, J lost 10 bases, and 7 bases stayed unmatched. The V gene's germline CDR1 is LGHNA and CDR2 YNFKEQ. The CDR3 totals 15 residues. CDR3: CASSQGGQGEGKLFF. The CDR3 DNA is TGTGCCAGCAGCCAGGGGGGACAGGGGGAGGGAAAACTGTTTTTT.

The V and J genes are TRBV27 and TRBJ2-7; 8 positions match TRBD2. The germline V gene encodes CDR1 MNHEY and CDR2 SMNVEV (reference sequence). The CDR3 extends over 16 amino acids. V lost 2 bases to trimming and J lost 0 bases; unmatched junction nucleotides: 6. The CDR3 DNA is TGTGCCAGCAGTTTAACGCGGGAGGATGGCTCCTACGAGCAGTACTTC. This translates into CASSLTREDGSYEQYF.

A few counts support this clonotype. This chain links TRBV7-2 with TRBJ2-1, with 9 bases that match TRBD1. TRBJ2-7 matches the DNA end more closely, so the J call is doubtful. CDR1 is SGHTA and CDR2 is FQGNSA in the germline V gene. The CDR3 extends over 17 amino acids. The CDR3 coding sequence is TGTGCCAGCAGCTTAGGGGGCGCGACAGGGGGGATAAATGAGCAGTACTTC. Translated: CASSLGGATGGINEQYF.

J is TRBJ1-2 and V is TRBV4-3; possibly TRBD1 for D (6 bases). Germline V gives CDR1 LGHNA, CDR2 YSLEER. The V and J ends lost 4 bases and 3 bases respectively, with 12 bases between them. This CDR3 region has 14 residues. The CDR3 bases are TGCGCCAGCAGCCCATTACGACAGGACTATGGCTACACCTTC. It yields the protein CASSPLRQDYGYTF.

This clonotype occurred a few times. The chain joins TRBV24-1 to TRBJ2-4; D call uncertain. The CDR3 has 13 amino acids. Germline loops: CDR1 KGHDR, CDR2 SFDVKD. The V and J ends lost 5 bases and 6 bases respectively, with 10 bases between them. The CDR3 DNA is TGTGCCACCAGTGCGTGGCCCGGAAACATTCAGTACTTC. Protein product: CATSAWPGNIQYF.